This is a list of T cell receptor beta chains from one sample in a study of vaccination effects on CD4 cells after COVID-19. This table comes from immunoSEQ multiplex PCR, and its TCRdb copy is limited to in-frame clones, with some not included. The data hold 50,000 to 70,000 clones, with approximately 72% observed a single time. These receptors have no identified antigens. The sequencing here drew on CD4+ T cells from PBMCs cultured without peptide, taken before COVID-19 vaccination. These receptors were collected from a human donor who had a prior SARS-CoV-2 infection. CDR3s include the opening cysteine and the closing phenylalanine or tryptophan. A D gene is named only where the DNA matches it firmly. The size entry is marked missing in some rows and otherwise reads once, few, many or a size class.

clone_size: .; d_call: TRBD2; v_call: TRBV20-1; j_call: TRBJ2-1; cdr3_nt: TGCAGTGCTAGTTCTCACGTGTATTGGCTAGCGGGAACCAATGAGCAGTTCTTC; cdr3_aa: CSASSHVYWLAGTNEQFF
clone_size: .; d_call: .; v_call: TRBV2; j_call: TRBJ1-5; cdr3_nt: TGTGCCAGCAGTTGGGTGAATAGCAATCAGCCCCAGCATTTT; cdr3_aa: CASSWVNSNQPQHF
clone_size: once; d_call: .; v_call: TRBV5-1; j_call: TRBJ2-3; cdr3_nt: TGCGCCAGCAGCCCCTTGGAGGGCCCAGATACGCAGTATTTT; cdr3_aa: CASSPLEGPDTQYF
clone_size: .; d_call: .; v_call: TRBV5-4; j_call: TRBJ2-7; cdr3_nt: TGTGCCAGCAGCTTGGGAGCCGGGAAGGGGTACGAGCAGTACTTC; cdr3_aa: CASSLGAGKGYEQYF
clone_size: .; d_call: .; v_call: TRBV6-5; j_call: TRBJ1-1; cdr3_nt: TGTGCCAGCACGCAATGGACCGGCCCTGAAGCTTTCTTT; cdr3_aa: CASTQWTGPEAFF
clone_size: .; d_call: .; v_call: TRBV5-1; j_call: TRBJ1-3; cdr3_nt: TGCGCCAGCACATTAAATCCAAGCTCTGGAAACACCATATATTTT; cdr3_aa: CASTLNPSSGNTIYF
clone_size: .; d_call: TRBD2; v_call: TRBV27; j_call: TRBJ2-7; cdr3_nt: TGTGCCAGCAGTTCCGCGACTAGCGGGAGTCCCTACGAGCAGTACTTC; cdr3_aa: CASSSATSGSPYEQYF
clone_size: .; d_call: .; v_call: TRBV11-3; j_call: TRBJ2-5; cdr3_nt: TGTGCCAGCAGCCCCAACGGGGGATGGGAGACCCAGTACTTC; cdr3_aa: CASSPNGGWETQYF
clone_size: .; d_call: .; v_call: TRBV10-3; j_call: TRBJ1-1; cdr3_nt: TGTGCCACTCAGGGCCTTGGGAACACTGAAGCTTTCTTT; cdr3_aa: CATQGLGNTEAFF
clone_size: few; d_call: .; v_call: TRBV15; j_call: TRBJ2-7; cdr3_nt: TGTGCCACCAGCAGAGATGTAAACGACTACGAGCAGTACTTC; cdr3_aa: CATSRDVNDYEQYF
clone_size: few; d_call: .; v_call: TRBV6-5; j_call: TRBJ2-3; cdr3_nt: TGTGCCAGCAGTTACTCATCTCGCGGGGCCACAGATACGCAGTATTTT; cdr3_aa: CASSYSSRGATDTQYF
clone_size: .; d_call: .; v_call: TRBV4-1; j_call: TRBJ1-4; cdr3_nt: TGCGCCAGCAGCCAAGATCGCGGGTCTACTAATGAAAAACTGTTTTTT; cdr3_aa: CASSQDRGSTNEKLFF
clone_size: .; d_call: .; v_call: TRBV5-1; j_call: TRBJ2-1; cdr3_nt: TGCGCCAGCAGCTTGGCGGGTCGGTCGGGTTCCTACAATGAGCAGTTCTTC; cdr3_aa: CASSLAGRSGSYNEQFF
clone_size: .; d_call: .; v_call: TRBV29-1; j_call: TRBJ1-1; cdr3_nt: TGCAGCGTTGAGAGAGGGGGGAGGTCTTCGGTCACTGAAGCTTTCTTT; cdr3_aa: CSVERGGRSSVTEAFF
clone_size: .; d_call: TRBD2; v_call: TRBV27; j_call: TRBJ2-7; cdr3_nt: TGTGCCAGCAGGAGCGGGGTGTACGAGCAGTACTTC; cdr3_aa: CASRSGVYEQYF
clone_size: .; d_call: .; v_call: TRBV2; j_call: TRBJ2-5; cdr3_nt: TGTGCCAGCACCCGTTGGGTTAGCGGTTACCAAGAGACCCAGTACTTC; cdr3_aa: CASTRWVSGYQETQYF
clone_size: .; d_call: TRBD1; v_call: TRBV5-1; j_call: TRBJ2-5; cdr3_nt: TGCGCCAGCAGCCGAGGACAGGCACAAGAGACCCAGTACTTC; cdr3_aa: CASSRGQAQETQYF
clone_size: .; d_call: TRBD1; v_call: TRBV2; j_call: TRBJ1-5; cdr3_nt: TGTGCCAGCAGTGAAGAAAGGGGGCGGAACCAGCCCCAGCATTTT; cdr3_aa: CASSEERGRNQPQHF
clone_size: .; d_call: TRBD1; v_call: TRBV3-1/TRBV3-2; j_call: TRBJ1-1; cdr3_nt: TGTGCCAGCAGCCAAGACAGGGGGCATCGCACTGAAGCTTTCTTT; cdr3_aa: CASSQDRGHRTEAFF
clone_size: .; d_call: TRBD1; v_call: TRBV3-1/TRBV3-2; j_call: TRBJ2-5; cdr3_nt: TGTGCCAGCAGCCAAGACCACAGGGGGCAAGAGACCCAGTACTTC; cdr3_aa: CASSQDHRGQETQYF